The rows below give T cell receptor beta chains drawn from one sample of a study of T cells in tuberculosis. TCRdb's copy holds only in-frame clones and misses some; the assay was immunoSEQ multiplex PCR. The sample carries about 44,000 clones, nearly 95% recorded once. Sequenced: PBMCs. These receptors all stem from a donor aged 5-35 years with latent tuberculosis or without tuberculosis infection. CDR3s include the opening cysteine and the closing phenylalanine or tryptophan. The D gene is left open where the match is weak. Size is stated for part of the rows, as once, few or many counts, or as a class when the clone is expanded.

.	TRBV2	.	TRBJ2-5	TGTGCCAGCAAATCCCCGGACTGGCTAAAAGAGACCCAGTACTTC	CASKSPDWLKETQYF
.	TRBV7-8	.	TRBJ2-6	TGTGCCAGCAGCTTAGCCGTTATTAGGGGGTCTGGGGCCAACGTCCTGACTTTC	CASSLAVIRGSGANVLTF
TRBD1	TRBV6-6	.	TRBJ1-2	TGTGCCAGCTCCCAATGGGACAGGGGGCACTATGGCTACACCTTC	CASSQWDRGHYGYTF
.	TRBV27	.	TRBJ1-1	TGTGCCAGCAGTTTAATGAGCAGGATGAACACTGAAGCTTTCTTT	CASSLMSRMNTEAFF
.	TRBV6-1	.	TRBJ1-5	TGTGCCAGTACCCGGGTCCATAGCAATCAGCCCCAGCATTTT	CASTRVHSNQPQHF
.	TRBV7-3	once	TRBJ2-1	TGTGCCAGCTCCTCGCGGGGTTCGGCCTACAATGAGCAGTTCTTC	CASSSRGSAYNEQFF
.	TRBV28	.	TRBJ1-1	TGTGCCAGCAGTTCCCACGAGGGCACTGAAGCTTTCTTT	CASSSHEGTEAFF
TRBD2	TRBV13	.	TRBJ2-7	TGTGCCAGCAGCTCGGGACTACCCGGGGGGGAGCAGTACTTC	CASSSGLPGGEQYF
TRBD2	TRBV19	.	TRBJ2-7	TGTGCCAGTAGCCCGGGGGGGGGCGCGGGCTACGAGCAGTACTTC	CASSPGGGAGYEQYF
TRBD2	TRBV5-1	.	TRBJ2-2	TGCGCCAGCAGCTTGGCGCTAGCGGGTGAAACCGGGGAGCTGTTTTTT	CASSLALAGETGELFF
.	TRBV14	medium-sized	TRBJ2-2	TGTGCCAGCAGCCCCGTAGGGGGAGTCACCGGGGAGCTGTTTTTT	CASSPVGGVTGELFF
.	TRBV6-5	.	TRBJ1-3	TGTGCCAGCAGCAGGGGTTTTGGAAACACCATATATTTT	CASSRGFGNTIYF
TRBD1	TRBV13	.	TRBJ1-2	TGTGCCAGCAACTACCGGGACAGGGGATTGGGCTACACCTTC	CASNYRDRGLGYTF
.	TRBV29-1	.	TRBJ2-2	TGCAGCGTTTTGGGGCGCACCGGGGAGCTGTTTTTT	CSVLGRTGELFF
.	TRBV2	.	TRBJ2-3	TGTGCCAGCAGTAAAAACCGCATACTAGCTGATACGCAGTATTTT	CASSKNRILADTQYF
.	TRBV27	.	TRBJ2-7	TGTGCCAGCAGTACAGGGGGGGGTTACGAGCAGTACTTC	CASSTGGGYEQYF